This T cell receptor beta chain was sequenced in a study of control samples from healthy donors and cancer patients. Repertoires were generated with immunoSEQ multiplex PCR, while TCRdb's copy carries only in-frame clones and drops some. The repertoire includes roughly 120,000 clones, roughly 90% of them detected once, and around 3.5% sits in the top ten. Trimming took 3 bases from V and 6 from J; bases not matched to a gene: 4. The germline V gene encodes CDR1 SEHNR and CDR2 FQNEAQ (reference sequence). The CDR3 length is 13 residues. Sequencing was performed on PBMCs. This chain joins TRBV7-9 and TRBJ2-5; 7 bases map to TRBD2. The TCR was taken from a woman aged 55-70 years with lung cancer. CDR3 protein: CASSFGEGKTQYF. As DNA, the CDR3 is TGTGCCAGCAGCTTCGGGGAGGGGAAGACCCAGTACTTC.